The sequence of this T cell receptor beta chain was determined in a study of OX40 agonist ivuxolimab in advanced cancers. Study observations and caveats: Expanded clones tended on average to be more numerous among CD8+ T cells than CD4+.

Sequenced by immunoSEQ multiplex PCR; TCRdb stores in-frame clones only, minus some. The sample shows roughly 13,000 clones, approximately 87% of them seen only once. The junction had 9 bases not matched to a gene; V was cut back by 3 bases and J by 7 bases. In germline, CDR1 is SGHAT, CDR2 FQNNGV. The CDR3 sequence is 15 residues long. Remarks on this clone: What it recognizes is unknown.

This clonotype originated in an adult with an advanced solid tumor such as melanoma, head and neck, liver or kidney cancer. The specimen comprised CD4+ or CD8+ T cells sorted from blood, sampled in a trial of the OX40 agonist ivuxolimab. This sequence joins TRBV11-2 and TRBJ2-1, with 7 bases identical to TRBD1. CDR3: CASSFEGGQLNEQFF. The CDR3, as DNA: TGTGCCAGCAGCTTTGAAGGGGGACAGTTAAATGAGCAGTTCTTC.